Listed here is a single T cell receptor beta chain. Measured with immunoSEQ multiplex PCR; TCRdb has only the in-frame clones, and not every one. Here the sample spans a few million clones, almost 96% being singletons. These data originate in a study of shared clonotypes between healthy human individuals. A CD45RA-negative memory subset and a CD45RA+ naive subset were separated from the CD4+ cells. The sequence came from a man younger than 30 in good health. Specimen: naive CD4+ T cells sorted from blood. Subset reported: CD45RA+ positively selected.

The CDR3 spells CAWSVRQGPLSNQPQHF. The CDR3 DNA reads as TGTGCCTGGAGTGTTAGACAGGGACCTCTTAGCAATCAGCCCCAGCATTTT. The chain joins TRBV30 to TRBJ1-5; 7 nucleotides align to TRBD1. CDR3 length: 17 residues. CDR1 and CDR2 from the germline V gene are GTSNPN and SVGIG (reference sequence). The V segment lost 0 bases and the J segment 0 bases; nucleotides outside the gene matches: 8.